The T cell receptor beta chain under discussion was sequenced for a study of radiation and T cells in renal cell carcinoma. Time point defined: blood 2 weeks post-SBRT. Treatment specified: 15 Gy SBRT to primary tumor, nephrectomy 4 weeks later. TCRdb keeps only in-frame clones here, not all; method: immunoSEQ multiplex PCR. The sample has about 49,000 clones; 75% to 85% are singletons. The V gene lost 3 bases and the J gene lost 0 bases, with 16 bases spanning the gap. Germline CDR1 LNHDA, CDR2 SQIVND (reference sequence). CDR3 length: 17 residues. The genes are TRBV19 and TRBJ2-3; no reliable D call. This TCR was recovered from a woman aged 70-85 years with renal cell carcinoma. The sequencing used blood, collected from a patient whose treatment included radiotherapy and nephrectomy. The CDR3 spells CASSINGQPLSTDTQYF. The CDR3, as DNA: TGTGCCAGTAGTATTAACGGGCAACCCCTGAGCACAGATACGCAGTATTTT. Based on the CDR3 plus reference TRBV19 and TRBJ2-3, the full variable domain is DGGITQSPKYLFRKEGQNVTLSCEQNLNHDAMYWYRQDPGQGLRLIYYSQIVNDFQKGDIAEGYSVSREKKESFPLTVTSAQKNPTAFYLCASSINGQPLSTDTQYFGPGTRLTVL.